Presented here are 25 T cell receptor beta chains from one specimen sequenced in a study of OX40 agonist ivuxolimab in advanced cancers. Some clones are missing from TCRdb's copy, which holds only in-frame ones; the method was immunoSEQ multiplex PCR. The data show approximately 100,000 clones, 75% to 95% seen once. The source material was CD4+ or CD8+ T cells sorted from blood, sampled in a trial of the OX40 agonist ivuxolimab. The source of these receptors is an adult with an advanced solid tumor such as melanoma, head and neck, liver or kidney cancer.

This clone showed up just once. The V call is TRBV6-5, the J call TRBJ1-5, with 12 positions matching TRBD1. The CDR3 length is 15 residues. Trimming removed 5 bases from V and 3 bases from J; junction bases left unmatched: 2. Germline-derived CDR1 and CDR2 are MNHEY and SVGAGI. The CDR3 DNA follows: TGTGCCAGCAGTCGGGACAGGGGGCTCAATCAGCCCCAGCATTTT. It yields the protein CASSRDRGLNQPQHF.

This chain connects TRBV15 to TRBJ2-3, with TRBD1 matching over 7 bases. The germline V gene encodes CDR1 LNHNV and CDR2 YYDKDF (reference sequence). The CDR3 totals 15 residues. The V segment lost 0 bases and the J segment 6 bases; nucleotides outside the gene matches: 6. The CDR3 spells CATSRDTGVADTQYF. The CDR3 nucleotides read TGTGCCACCAGCAGAGATACAGGGGTAGCGGATACGCAGTATTTT.

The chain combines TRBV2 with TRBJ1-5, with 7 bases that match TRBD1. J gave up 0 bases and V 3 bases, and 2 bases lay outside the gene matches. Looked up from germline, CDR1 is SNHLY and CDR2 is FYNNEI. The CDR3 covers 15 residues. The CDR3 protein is CASSDRGNSNQPQHF. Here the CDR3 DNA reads TGTGCCAGCAGTGACAGGGGGAATAGCAATCAGCCCCAGCATTTT. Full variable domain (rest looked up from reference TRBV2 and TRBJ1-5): EPEVTQTPSHQVTQMGQEVILRCVPISNHLYFYWYRQILGQKVEFLVSFYNNEISEKSEIFDDQFSVERPDGSNFTLKIRSTKLEDSAMYFCASSDRGNSNQPQHFGDGTRLSIL.

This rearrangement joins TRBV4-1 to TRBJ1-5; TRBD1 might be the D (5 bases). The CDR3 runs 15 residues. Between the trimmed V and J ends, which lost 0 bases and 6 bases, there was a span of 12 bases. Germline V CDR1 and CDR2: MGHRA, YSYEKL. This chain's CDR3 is CASSQEIQGSQPQHF. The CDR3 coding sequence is TGCGCCAGCAGCCAAGAAATCCAGGGTAGTCAGCCCCAGCATTTT.

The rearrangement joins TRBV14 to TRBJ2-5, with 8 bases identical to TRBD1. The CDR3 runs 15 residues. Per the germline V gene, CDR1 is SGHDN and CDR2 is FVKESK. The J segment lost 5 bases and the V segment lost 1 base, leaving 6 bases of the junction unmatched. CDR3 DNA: TGTGCCAGCAGCCAAGGGACAGGGTCTTGGGAGACCCAGTACTTC. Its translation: CASSQGTGSWETQYF.

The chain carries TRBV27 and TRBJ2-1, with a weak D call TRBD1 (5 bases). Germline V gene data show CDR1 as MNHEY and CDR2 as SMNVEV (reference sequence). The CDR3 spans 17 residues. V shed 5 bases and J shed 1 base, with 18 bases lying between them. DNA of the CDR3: TGTGCCAGCAGTGTCAGGGTCACCGGGTTATCCTACAATGAGCAGTTCTTC. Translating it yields CASSVRVTGLSYNEQFF.

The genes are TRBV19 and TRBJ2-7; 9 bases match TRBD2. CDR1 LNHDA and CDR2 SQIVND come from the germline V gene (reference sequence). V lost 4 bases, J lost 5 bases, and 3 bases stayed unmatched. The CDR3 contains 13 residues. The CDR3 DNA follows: TGTGCCAGTAGTAGCGGGAGGGCCGACGAGCAGTACTTC. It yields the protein CASSSGRADEQYF.

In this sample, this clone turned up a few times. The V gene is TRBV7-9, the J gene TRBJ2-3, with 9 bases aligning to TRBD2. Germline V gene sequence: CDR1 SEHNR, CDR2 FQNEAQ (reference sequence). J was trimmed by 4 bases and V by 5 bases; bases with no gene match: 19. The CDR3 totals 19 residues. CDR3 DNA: TGTGCCAGCAGCGGGGTTGGCCTCGGGACTAGCCTTTGGGCAGATACGCAGTATTTT. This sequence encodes CASSGVGLGTSLWADTQYF.

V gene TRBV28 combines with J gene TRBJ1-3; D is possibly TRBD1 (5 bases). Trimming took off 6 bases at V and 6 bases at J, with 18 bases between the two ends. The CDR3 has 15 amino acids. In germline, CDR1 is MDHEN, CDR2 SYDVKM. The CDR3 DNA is TGTGCCAGCAGCCCGGACGGGGCGGGTGCAAACACCATATATTTT. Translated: CASSPDGAGANTIYF.

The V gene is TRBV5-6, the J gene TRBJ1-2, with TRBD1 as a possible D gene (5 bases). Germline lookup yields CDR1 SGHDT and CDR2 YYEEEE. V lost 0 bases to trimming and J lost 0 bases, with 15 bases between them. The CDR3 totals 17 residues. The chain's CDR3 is CASSLAYRTRSNYGYTF. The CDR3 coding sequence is TGTGCCAGCAGCTTGGCGTATCGGACACGATCTAACTATGGCTACACCTTC.

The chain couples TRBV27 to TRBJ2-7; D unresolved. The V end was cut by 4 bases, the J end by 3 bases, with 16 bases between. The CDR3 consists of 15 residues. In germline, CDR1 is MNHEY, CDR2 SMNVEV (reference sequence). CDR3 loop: CASSSATHGSYEQYF. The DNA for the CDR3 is TGTGCCAGCAGTTCGGCGACTCACGGTAGCTACGAGCAGTACTTC.

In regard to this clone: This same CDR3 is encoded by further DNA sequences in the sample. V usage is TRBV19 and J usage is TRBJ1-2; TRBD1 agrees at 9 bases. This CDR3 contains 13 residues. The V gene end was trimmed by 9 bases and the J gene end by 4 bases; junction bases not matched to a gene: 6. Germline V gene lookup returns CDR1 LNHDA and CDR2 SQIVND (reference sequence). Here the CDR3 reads CASGDRDSYGYTF. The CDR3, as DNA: TGTGCCAGCGGGGACAGGGACAGCTATGGCTACACCTTC.

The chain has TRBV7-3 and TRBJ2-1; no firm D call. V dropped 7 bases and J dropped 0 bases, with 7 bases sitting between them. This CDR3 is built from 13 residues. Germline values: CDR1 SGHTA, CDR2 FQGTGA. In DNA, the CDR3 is TGTGCCAGCACCCGGAGCTCCTACAATGAGCAGTTCTTC. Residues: CASTRSSYNEQFF.

The DNA of the CDR3 is TGTGCCAGCAGCGTAGTCGAAGGAGCGGGGAAAGATACGCAGTATTTT. Protein product: CASSVVEGAGKDTQYF. J is TRBJ2-3 and V is TRBV9, with 7 positions matching TRBD2. Germline trimming cut 0 bases from V and 5 bases from J; bases unmatched to any gene: 9. The CDR3 length is 16 residues. In germline, CDR1 is SGDLS, CDR2 YYNGEE.

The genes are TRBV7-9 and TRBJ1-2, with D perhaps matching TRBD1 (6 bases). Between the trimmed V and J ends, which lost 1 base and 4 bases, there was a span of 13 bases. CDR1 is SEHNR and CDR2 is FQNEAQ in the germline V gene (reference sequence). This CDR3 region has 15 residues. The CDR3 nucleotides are TGTGCCAGCAGCTTAGGGGACACCCCCGGCTATGGCTACACCTTC. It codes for CASSLGDTPGYGYTF.

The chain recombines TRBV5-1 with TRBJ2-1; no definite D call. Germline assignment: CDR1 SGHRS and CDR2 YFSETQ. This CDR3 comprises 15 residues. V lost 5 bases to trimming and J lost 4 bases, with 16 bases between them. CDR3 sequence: CASREAGSSYNEQFF. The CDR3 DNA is TGCGCCAGCAGAGAAGCCGGGTCCTCGTACAATGAGCAGTTCTTC.

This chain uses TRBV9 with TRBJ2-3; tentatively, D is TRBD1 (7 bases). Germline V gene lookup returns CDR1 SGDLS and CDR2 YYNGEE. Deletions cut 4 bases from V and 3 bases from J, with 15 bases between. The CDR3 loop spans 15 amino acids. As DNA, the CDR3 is TGTGCCAGCAGCCGGGGGAGACAGGGTACAGATACGCAGTATTTT. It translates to CASSRGRQGTDTQYF.

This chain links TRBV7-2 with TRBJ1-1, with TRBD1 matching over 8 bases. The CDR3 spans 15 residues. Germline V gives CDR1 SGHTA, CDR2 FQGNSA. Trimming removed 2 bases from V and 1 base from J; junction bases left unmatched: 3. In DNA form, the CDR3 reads TGTGCCAGCAGCTTACGCGGACAGGGGAACACTGAAGCTTTCTTT. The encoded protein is CASSLRGQGNTEAFF.

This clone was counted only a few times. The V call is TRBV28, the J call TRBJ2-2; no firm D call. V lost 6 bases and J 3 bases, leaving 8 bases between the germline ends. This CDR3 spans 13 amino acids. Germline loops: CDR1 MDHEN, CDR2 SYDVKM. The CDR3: CASRLIYTGELFF. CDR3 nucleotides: TGTGCCAGCAGACTCATTTACACCGGGGAGCTGTTTTTT.

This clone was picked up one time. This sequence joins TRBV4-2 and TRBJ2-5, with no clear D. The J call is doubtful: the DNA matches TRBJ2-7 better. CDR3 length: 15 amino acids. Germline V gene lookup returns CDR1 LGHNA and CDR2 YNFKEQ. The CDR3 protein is CASSQVLASSYEQYF. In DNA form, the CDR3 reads TGTGCCAGCAGCCAAGTACTCGCGAGCTCCTACGAGCAGTACTTC.

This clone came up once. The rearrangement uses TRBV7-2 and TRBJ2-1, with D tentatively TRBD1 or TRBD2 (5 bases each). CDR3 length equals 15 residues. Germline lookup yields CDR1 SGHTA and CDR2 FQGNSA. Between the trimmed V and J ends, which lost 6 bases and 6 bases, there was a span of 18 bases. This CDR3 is CASRNLRDDLNEQFF. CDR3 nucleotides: TGTGCCAGCAGGAACCTCCGGGACGACCTCAATGAGCAGTTCTTC.

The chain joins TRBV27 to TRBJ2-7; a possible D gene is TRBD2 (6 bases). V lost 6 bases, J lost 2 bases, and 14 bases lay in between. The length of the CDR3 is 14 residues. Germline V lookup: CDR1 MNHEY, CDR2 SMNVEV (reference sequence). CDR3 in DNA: TGTGCCAGCAGGAAGACCGGGACTGCCTACGAGCAGTACTTC. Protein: CASRKTGTAYEQYF.

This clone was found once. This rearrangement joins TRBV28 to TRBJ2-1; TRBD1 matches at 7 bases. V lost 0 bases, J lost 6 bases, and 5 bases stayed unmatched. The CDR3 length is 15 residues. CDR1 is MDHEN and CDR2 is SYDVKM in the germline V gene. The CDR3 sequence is CASSLWTGYRNEQFF. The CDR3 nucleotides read TGTGCCAGCAGTTTATGGACAGGGTATCGCAATGAGCAGTTCTTC.

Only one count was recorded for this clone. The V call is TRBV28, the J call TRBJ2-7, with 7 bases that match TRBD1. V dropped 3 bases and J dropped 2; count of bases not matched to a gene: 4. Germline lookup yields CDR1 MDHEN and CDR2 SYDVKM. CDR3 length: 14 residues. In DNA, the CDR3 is TGTGCCAGCAGTTTTACAGGGGTCCCCTACGAGCAGTACTTC. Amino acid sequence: CASSFTGVPYEQYF.

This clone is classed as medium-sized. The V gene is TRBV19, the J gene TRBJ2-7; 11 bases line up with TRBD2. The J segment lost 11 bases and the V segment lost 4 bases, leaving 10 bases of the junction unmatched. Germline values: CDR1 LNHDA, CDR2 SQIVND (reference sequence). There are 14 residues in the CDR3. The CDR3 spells CASSTTATSGNKYF. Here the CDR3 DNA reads TGTGCCAGTAGTACAACCGCGACTAGCGGGAACAAGTACTTC.